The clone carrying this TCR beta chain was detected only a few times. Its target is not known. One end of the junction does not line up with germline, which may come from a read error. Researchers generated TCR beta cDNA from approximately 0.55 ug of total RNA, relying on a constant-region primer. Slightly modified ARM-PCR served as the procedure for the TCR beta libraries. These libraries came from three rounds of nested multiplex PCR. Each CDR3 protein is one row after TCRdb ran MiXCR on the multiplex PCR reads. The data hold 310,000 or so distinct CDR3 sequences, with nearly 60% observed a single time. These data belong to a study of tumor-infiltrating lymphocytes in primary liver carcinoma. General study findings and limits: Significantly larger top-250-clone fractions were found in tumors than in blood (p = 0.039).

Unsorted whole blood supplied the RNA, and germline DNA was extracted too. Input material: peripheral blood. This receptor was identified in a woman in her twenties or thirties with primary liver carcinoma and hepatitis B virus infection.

CDR3: CTSRVRGGGHREAFF. The CDR3 DNA is TGTACCAGCCGGGTGAGAGGGGGCGGTCATCGAGAAGCTTTCTTT. V usage is TRBV6-1 and J usage is TRBJ1-1, with 7 nucleotides matching TRBD1. The CDR3 length is 15 residues. The germline V gene has CDR1 MNHNS and CDR2 SASEGT.